This T cell receptor beta chain comes out of a study of cytomegalovirus exposure and HLA in healthy donors. Study background: An analysis done earlier identified some 120 million unique TCR beta sequences from approximately 170 million T cells.

Each donor's status was that of a healthy bone marrow donor. Comments on this clone: Its antigen is currently unknown.

The CDR3 length is 17 residues. Trimming at V came to 2 bases and at J to 4 bases, leaving 5 bases not matched to a gene. Germline V lookup: CDR1 SGHNT, CDR2 YYREEE (reference sequence). Study observations and caveats: Versus the roughly 670-donor mean, an Asian-associated ancestry cluster reportedly showed fewer N-insertions in a later analysis.

Amplification used 60 Vbeta primers and 13 Jbeta primers. The assay was immunoSEQ multiplex PCR, and TCRdb's table has in-frame clones only and misses some. The sample contains roughly 100,000 clones, approximately 69% of which appear only once. The rearrangement joins TRBV5-4 to TRBJ2-5; TRBD2 aligns across 16 bases. The origin of this receptor is a man aged 25 to 45 in good health and CMV-seronegative. What was sequenced was PBMCs. CDR3 sequence reads: CASSLPGLAGGGETQYF. Here the CDR3 DNA reads TGTGCCAGCAGCTTACCGGGACTAGCGGGAGGGGGAGAGACCCAGTACTTC.